This T cell receptor beta chain was observed in a study of cytomegalovirus exposure and HLA in healthy donors. Study-wide results and caveats: Near-uniform donor sequencing depth was presumed by presence/absence analyses.

This clone appeared a few times. Its antigen is undetermined. It was with 60 Vbeta and 13 Jbeta primers that the PCR ran. The data were produced by immunoSEQ multiplex PCR, yet TCRdb's version contains in-frame clones alone and is incomplete. Of about 96,000 clones listed, 70% to 85% are singletons. CDR3 length: 15 amino acids. The germline V gene has CDR1 MNHNY and CDR2 SVGAGI (reference sequence). This sequence was found in a man aged 30-40 years in good health and CMV-seronegative. This chain connects TRBV6-6 to TRBJ1-5; maybe TRBD1 (6 bases). Sequencing was done on a sample of PBMCs. CDR3 residues: CVTQLVGGAGQPQHF. The CDR3 nucleotides read TGTGTTACCCAACTGGTAGGGGGGGCAGGTCAGCCCCAGCATTTT.